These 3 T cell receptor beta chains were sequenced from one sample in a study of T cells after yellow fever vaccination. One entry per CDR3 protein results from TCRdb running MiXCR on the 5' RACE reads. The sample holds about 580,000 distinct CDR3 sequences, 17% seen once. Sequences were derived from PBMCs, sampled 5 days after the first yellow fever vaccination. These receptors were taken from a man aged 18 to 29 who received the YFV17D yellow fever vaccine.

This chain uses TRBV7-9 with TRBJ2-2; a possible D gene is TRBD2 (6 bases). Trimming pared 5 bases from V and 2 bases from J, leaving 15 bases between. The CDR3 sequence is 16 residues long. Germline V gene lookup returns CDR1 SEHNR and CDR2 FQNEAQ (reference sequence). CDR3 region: CASSPPRRANTGELFF. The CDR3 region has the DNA TGTGCCAGCAGCCCCCCTAGGAGGGCCAACACCGGGGAGCTGTTTTTT.

The CDR3 nucleotides are TGTGCCAGCAGCTTAGAACGGAGGGACCAAGCTTTCTTT. This encodes CASSLERRDQAFF. The chain uses TRBV7-2 and TRBJ1-1, with TRBD1 as a possible D gene (5 bases). The length of the CDR3 is 13 residues. Trimming took 1 base from V and 9 from J, leaving 12 bases between them. Germline V gives CDR1 SGHTA, CDR2 FQGNSA.

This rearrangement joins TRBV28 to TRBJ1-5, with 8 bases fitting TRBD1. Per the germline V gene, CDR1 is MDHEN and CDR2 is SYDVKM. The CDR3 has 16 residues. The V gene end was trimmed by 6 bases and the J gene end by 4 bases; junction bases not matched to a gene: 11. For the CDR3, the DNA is TGTGCCAGCAGGGGCGACGGGACAGGTAGTAATCAGCCCCAGCATTTT. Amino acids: CASRGDGTGSNQPQHF.